This is a list of T cell receptor beta chains from one sample in a study of CD8 T cells in ankylosing spondylitis. TCRdb independently ran MiXCR on the 5' RACE reads; one entry per CDR3 protein. The sample holds more than 500,000 distinct CDR3 sequences; less than 6% are singletons and the top ten take under 4.5%. The sequenced sample consisted of blood, either unsorted or a sorted T cell fraction (not recorded which). These receptors came from a male donor with ankylosing spondylitis. CDR3s leave out the opening cysteine and the closing phenylalanine or tryptophan.

v_call	j_call	cdr3_length	cdr3_aa
TRBV20-1	TRBJ2-2	12	SALSGSGAGELF
TRBV4-1	TRBJ2-3	13	ASSQPDLIRDTQY
TRBV12-3/TRBV12-4	TRBJ2-7	10	ASSFAQGKQY
TRBV18	TRBJ2-3	13	ASSPSLGVADTQY
TRBV20-1	TRBJ2-3	12	SATQTGGTDTQY
TRBV12-3/TRBV12-4	TRBJ2-3	13	ASSLTSGGLDTQY
TRBV20-1	TRBJ1-2	11	SARGDRDYGYT
TRBV5-1	TRBJ2-3	11	ASTSHSTDTQY
TRBV24-1	TRBJ1-2	12	ATSDPDRGYGYT
TRBV6-2/TRBV6-3	TRBJ1-3	13	ASSYSTISGNTIY
TRBV27	TRBJ2-1	13	ASSPETGGHNEQF
TRBV12-3/TRBV12-4	TRBJ2-3	13	ASSWATASTDTQY
TRBV4-3	TRBJ2-5	13	ASSQVTGGEETQY
TRBV20-1	TRBJ2-1	12	SHSGTSGYNEQL
TRBV5-6	TRBJ2-5	10	ASSSLTGNQY
TRBV12-3/TRBV12-4	TRBJ1-6	14	ASSTRRVSLNSPLH
TRBV10-3	TRBJ1-1	13	AIRPTGFLDTEAF
TRBV12-3/TRBV12-4	TRBJ1-1	13	ASSLAQGAGTEAF
TRBV7-2	TRBJ2-6	15	ASSWTSGGPGANVLT
TRBV7-8	TRBJ2-2	10	ASSQGSGELF
TRBV12-3/TRBV12-4	TRBJ1-5	14	ASAPGAGFSNQPQH
TRBV20-1	TRBJ2-4	11	SVLGSTDSIQY
TRBV28	TRBJ2-2	13	ASSLSGSNTGELF
TRBV27	TRBJ1-1	9	ASSSKAEAF
TRBV20-1	TRBJ2-5	10	SARVDQETQY
TRBV7-9	TRBJ2-7	13	ASSSTGTGGYEQY
TRBV27	TRBJ2-7	14	ASSLSGNLLSYEQY
TRBV7-2	TRBJ1-2	13	ASSSSGQGVNGYT
TRBV5-6	TRBJ1-4	10	ASSSPGEKLF
TRBV5-1	TRBJ2-2	14	ASSLAGGPDTGELF
TRBV12-3/TRBV12-4	TRBJ1-4	13	ASSLSSRTNEKLF
TRBV4-3	TRBJ1-1	13	ASSQELGGSTEAF
TRBV7-2	TRBJ2-5	12	ASSLSVAGETQY
TRBV28	TRBJ2-5	15	ASSDYPGQREIETQY
TRBV7-8	TRBJ1-5	11	ASSFNPNQPQH
TRBV9	TRBJ2-2	12	ASSVSGSRGELF
TRBV9	TRBJ2-1	14	ASSVGLAGSYNEQF
TRBV20-1	TRBJ1-2	10	SALQGALGYT
TRBV7-9	TRBJ2-2	13	ASSPRTSTAGELF
TRBV4-3	TRBJ2-2	11	ASSQAPGGELF
TRBV12-3/TRBV12-4	TRBJ2-1	13	ASSLRLAAYNEQF
TRBV20-1	TRBJ1-5	12	SASTGLSNQPQH
TRBV2	TRBJ2-7	13	ASIFAEGRGGEQY
TRBV7-3	TRBJ2-1	13	ASSYGLLADNEQF
TRBV4-2	TRBJ2-1	14	ASSPLPGPRPNEQF
TRBV6-1	TRBJ1-4	13	ASSKQGDSLEKLF
TRBV29-1	TRBJ1-2	12	SVEWALGGYGYT
TRBV6-6	TRBJ2-4	11	ASTIENTPLRY
TRBV5-1	TRBJ2-3	13	ASSPGQTTTDTQY
TRBV20-1	TRBJ2-5	11	SATGSPTETQY
TRBV9	TRBJ1-5	12	ASSPQGYNQPQH
TRBV3-1	TRBJ2-6	13	ASVSRGFGANVLT
TRBV5-1	TRBJ2-5	14	ASSWGDRQYQETQY
TRBV7-3	TRBJ1-2	14	ASSPGQPGSGYGYT
TRBV27	TRBJ1-1	15	ASSPQGGSYMNTEAF
TRBV6-4	TRBJ1-1	12	ASSARTENTEAF
TRBV7-2	TRBJ2-7	15	ASSLGPLAGADYEQY
TRBV7-2	TRBJ2-1	14	ASKKNAQGAVYEQF
TRBV28	TRBJ1-6	12	ASTPGTGASPLH
TRBV7-7	TRBJ2-5	13	ASSKIRDPRQTQY